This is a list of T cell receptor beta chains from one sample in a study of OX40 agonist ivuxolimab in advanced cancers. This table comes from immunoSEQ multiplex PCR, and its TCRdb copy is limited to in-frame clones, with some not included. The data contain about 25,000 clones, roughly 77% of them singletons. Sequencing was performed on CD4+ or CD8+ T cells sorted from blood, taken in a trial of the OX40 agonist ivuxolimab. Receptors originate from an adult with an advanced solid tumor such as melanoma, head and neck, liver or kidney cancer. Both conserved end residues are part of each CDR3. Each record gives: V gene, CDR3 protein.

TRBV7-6	CASSERQGGMNEQYF
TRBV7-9	CASSPGQGVSYNEQFF
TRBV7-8	CASSLYGNTEAFF
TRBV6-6	CASSTGEVQPQHF
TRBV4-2	CASSQVTSGIGEQYF
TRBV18	CASSQDGDTQYF
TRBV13	CASSSPGLAGGRSTDTQYF
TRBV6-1	CASSLITSNQPQHF
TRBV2	CASSPPIGVNEQFF
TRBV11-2	CASSLGGRAHHEQFF
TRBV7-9	CASSLTLSQESDEQYF
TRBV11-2	CASSPPRQGIDTQYF
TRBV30	CAWGQAGELFF
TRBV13	CASSPLGESGNTIYF
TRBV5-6	CASSLTSAYEQYF
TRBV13	CASSLGRGGYGYTF
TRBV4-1	CASSQFRASGNTIYF
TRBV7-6	CASSFNPSYEQYF
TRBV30	CAWSRSHYNEQFF